The rows below give T cell receptor beta chains drawn from one sample of a study of CD8 T cells in Susac syndrome. TCRdb recomputed calls from the immunoSEQ multiplex PCR reads with MiXCR, one row per CDR3 protein. Here the sample spans roughly 76,000 distinct CDR3 sequences, 93% being singletons. Specimen: CD8+ T cells from PBMCs. The source is a human donor with Susac syndrome. The CDR3 runs from the conserved cysteine through the conserved F or W. A D gene is named only where the DNA matches it firmly. Clone size is given for some rows only: seen once, a few or many times, or a class if the clone is expanded.

CDR3aa: CASSVAGDGQETQYF
CDR3nt: TGTGCCAGCAGCGTAGCAGGGGATGGGCAAGAGACCCAGTACTTC
abundance: NA
j_gene: TRBJ2-5
d_gene: NA
v_gene: TRBV9

CDR3aa: CAITRGTEAFF
CDR3nt: TGTGCCATCACCCGGGGCACTGAAGCTTTCTTT
abundance: NA
j_gene: TRBJ1-1
d_gene: NA
v_gene: TRBV10-3

CDR3aa: CASSPSGIQETQYF
CDR3nt: TGTGCCAGCTCACCGTCCGGGATACAAGAGACCCAGTACTTC
abundance: few
j_gene: TRBJ2-5
d_gene: NA
v_gene: TRBV18

CDR3aa: CASSPRGNYGYTF
CDR3nt: TGTGCCAGCAGTCCTCGGGGGAACTATGGCTACACCTTC
abundance: NA
j_gene: TRBJ1-2
d_gene: NA
v_gene: TRBV27

CDR3aa: CASSQGGGTRNEQFF
CDR3nt: TGTGCCAGCAGTCAAGGTGGCGGGACCAGAAATGAGCAGTTCTTC
abundance: NA
j_gene: TRBJ2-1
d_gene: NA
v_gene: TRBV9

CDR3aa: CAWSTAYKNTGELFF
CDR3nt: TGTGCCTGGAGTACGGCTTACAAGAACACCGGGGAGCTGTTTTTT
abundance: once
j_gene: TRBJ2-2
d_gene: NA
v_gene: TRBV30

CDR3aa: CSARDRGHSNQPQHF
CDR3nt: TGCAGTGCTAGAGACAGGGGGCATAGCAATCAGCCCCAGCATTTT
abundance: NA
j_gene: TRBJ1-5
d_gene: TRBD1
v_gene: TRBV20-1

CDR3aa: CASTLPQVAEAFF
CDR3nt: TGTGCCAGCACCTTGCCCCAGGTAGCTGAAGCTTTCTTT
abundance: NA
j_gene: TRBJ1-1
d_gene: NA
v_gene: TRBV28

CDR3aa: CASSISTGGSTEAFF
CDR3nt: TGTGCCAGTAGTATCTCGACAGGGGGTAGCACTGAAGCTTTCTTT
abundance: NA
j_gene: TRBJ1-1
d_gene: TRBD1
v_gene: TRBV19

CDR3aa: CASSVSSYEQYF
CDR3nt: TGTGCCAGCAGTGTTAGTAGCTACGAGCAGTACTTC
abundance: few
j_gene: TRBJ2-7
d_gene: NA
v_gene: TRBV2

CDR3aa: CAWGTGREKLFF
CDR3nt: TGTGCCTGGGGGACAGGCAGGGAAAAACTGTTTTTT
abundance: NA
j_gene: TRBJ1-4
d_gene: TRBD1
v_gene: TRBV30

CDR3aa: CASSEAGTSGYTDTQYF
CDR3nt: TGTGCCAGCAGTGAAGCGGGGACTAGCGGATACACAGATACGCAGTATTTT
abundance: NA
j_gene: TRBJ2-3
d_gene: TRBD2
v_gene: TRBV2

CDR3aa: CASTLTGAKTQYF
CDR3nt: TGTGCCAGCACCTTGACAGGGGCCAAGACCCAGTACTTC
abundance: once
j_gene: TRBJ2-5
d_gene: TRBD1
v_gene: TRBV14

CDR3aa: CASSSAILSDSSTDTQYF
CDR3nt: TGTGCCAGCAGCTCCGCTATTCTCTCCGACAGTAGCACAGATACGCAGTATTTT
abundance: NA
j_gene: TRBJ2-3
d_gene: NA
v_gene: TRBV13

CDR3aa: CAISADTPRNQPQHF
CDR3nt: TGTGCCATCAGTGCCGACACCCCAAGGAATCAGCCCCAGCATTTT
abundance: NA
j_gene: TRBJ1-5
d_gene: NA
v_gene: TRBV10-3

CDR3aa: CASSQVLATGELFF
CDR3nt: TGTGCCAGCAGCCAAGTGTTAGCGACCGGGGAGCTGTTTTTT
abundance: NA
j_gene: TRBJ2-2
d_gene: NA
v_gene: TRBV14

CDR3aa: CASSLASSTDTQYF
CDR3nt: TGCGCCAGCAGCTTGGCCAGTTCCACAGATACGCAGTATTTT
abundance: NA
j_gene: TRBJ2-3
d_gene: NA
v_gene: TRBV5-1

CDR3aa: CSASEQGDLVDQHF
CDR3nt: TGCAGTGCTAGTGAACAGGGGGACCTAGTCGACCAGCATTTT
abundance: NA
j_gene: TRBJ1-5
d_gene: TRBD1
v_gene: TRBV20-1

CDR3aa: CASSSQTGENTEAFF
CDR3nt: TGTGCCAGCAGCTCGCAGACAGGGGAGAACACTGAAGCTTTCTTT
abundance: NA
j_gene: TRBJ1-1
d_gene: TRBD1
v_gene: TRBV7-9

CDR3aa: CASSSPGFEQFF
CDR3nt: TGTGCCAGCAGCTCTCCTGGGTTTGAGCAGTTCTTC
abundance: NA
j_gene: TRBJ2-1
d_gene: NA
v_gene: TRBV6-5

CDR3aa: CASSPSGTGELFF
CDR3nt: TGTGCCAGCAGCCCCTCGGGCACCGGGGAGCTGTTTTTT
abundance: once
j_gene: TRBJ2-2
d_gene: NA
v_gene: TRBV7-9

CDR3aa: CASGGNEQFF
CDR3nt: TGTGCCAGCGGGGGCAATGAGCAGTTCTTC
abundance: NA
j_gene: TRBJ2-1
d_gene: NA
v_gene: TRBV4-2

CDR3aa: CASSVGSGTTYEQYF
CDR3nt: TGTGCCAGCAGCGTAGGGAGCGGAACCACCTACGAGCAGTACTTC
abundance: few
j_gene: TRBJ2-7
d_gene: NA
v_gene: TRBV9

CDR3aa: CASSEADWDSPLHF
CDR3nt: TGTGCCAGCAGTGAAGCTGACTGGGATTCACCCCTCCACTTT
abundance: NA
j_gene: TRBJ1-6
d_gene: NA
v_gene: TRBV6-1

CDR3aa: CSVTRDRGWGEQFF
CDR3nt: TGCAGCGTTACCCGGGACAGGGGTTGGGGTGAGCAGTTCTTC
abundance: NA
j_gene: TRBJ2-1
d_gene: TRBD1
v_gene: TRBV29-1

CDR3aa: CASSPASGRSGELFF
CDR3nt: TGTGCCAGCAGCCCAGCCTCAGGGAGATCCGGGGAGCTGTTTTTT
abundance: once
j_gene: TRBJ2-2
d_gene: NA
v_gene: TRBV9

CDR3aa: CASIGARARGYGYTF
CDR3nt: TGTGCCAGCATCGGGGCCCGAGCCCGCGGCTATGGCTACACCTTC
abundance: NA
j_gene: TRBJ1-2
d_gene: NA
v_gene: TRBV2

CDR3aa: CAWEDRASNEQYF
CDR3nt: TGTGCCTGGGAGGACAGGGCTTCTAACGAGCAGTACTTC
abundance: NA
j_gene: TRBJ2-7
d_gene: TRBD1
v_gene: TRBV30